Listed here are 2 T cell receptor beta chains from one sample, sequenced in a study of molecular identifiers for immune sequencing clone quantification. One entry per CDR3 protein results from TCRdb running MiXCR on the PCR reads. Among just over 40,000 distinct CDR3 sequences listed, about 18% were seen once. Specimen: naive CD8+ T cells from blood, with Jurkat cell RNA spiked in. Sample subset: FACS-sorted CD8+CD4-CCR7+CD45RA+ naive T cells. Receptors were obtained from a human donor in good health. Some libraries in this study had Jurkat cell RNA spiked in.

This clonotype was seen ten or more times. The gene calls are TRBV27 and TRBJ2-7; 8 bases line up with TRBD1. Germline values: CDR1 MNHEY, CDR2 SMNVEV (reference sequence). The CDR3 is 15 amino acids. V was pared by 8 bases and J by 5 bases, with 14 bases of the junction left unmatched. The DNA for the CDR3 is TGTGCCAGCCTACCCACCGGGACAGGAGGCCACGAGCAGTACTTC. Protein: CASLPTGTGGHEQYF.

Comment on this clonotype: A clone one base away is much larger, so this may be a read error. The conserved phenylalanine or tryptophan normally closing the CDR3 is absent here, so this likely arose from a read error. Here the CDR3 DNA reads TGTGCCACCTCGGAGTTTCGCACAGATACGCAGTATCTT. This codes for CATSEFRTDTQYL. The V call is TRBV13, the J call TRBJ2-3; D remains ambiguous. V was clipped by 10 bases and J by 1 base, with 12 bases between them. CDR3 size: 13 residues. Germline CDR1 and CDR2: PRHDT and FYEKMQ (reference sequence).